This is a list of T cell receptor beta chains from one sample in a study of OX40 agonist ivuxolimab in advanced cancers. Here immunoSEQ multiplex PCR was the method, and the copy in TCRdb shows in-frame clones only, minus some. The repertoire holds under 85,000 clones, with 93% as singletons. The specimen was CD4+ or CD8+ T cells sorted from blood, collected in a trial of the OX40 agonist ivuxolimab. The receptor set was obtained from an adult with an advanced solid tumor such as melanoma, head and neck, liver or kidney cancer. Both conserved end residues are part of each CDR3. A D gene is named only where the DNA matches it firmly. Clone size is shown for a subset of rows, as once, few, many or a class of expanded clone.

clone_size	cdr3_length	v_call	d_call	j_call	cdr3_aa	cdr3_nt
-	14	TRBV7-9	-	TRBJ2-7	CASSHESLSYEQYF	TGTGCCAGCAGCCATGAATCTCTTTCCTACGAGCAGTACTTC
-	14	TRBV7-2	-	TRBJ2-7	CASSLGLGPYEQYF	TGTGCCAGCAGCTTAGGCCTGGGTCCCTACGAGCAGTACTTC
-	17	TRBV10-3	TRBD2	TRBJ2-3	CAISERLAGAPTDTQYF	TGTGCCATCAGTGAGAGACTAGCGGGGGCCCCCACAGATACGCAGTATTTT
-	14	TRBV6-1	-	TRBJ2-7	CASSDIQDSYEQYF	TGTGCCAGCAGTGATATACAGGACTCCTACGAGCAGTACTTC
-	12	TRBV7-2	-	TRBJ2-7	CASSTPTYEQYF	TGTGCCAGCAGCACGCCGACGTACGAGCAGTACTTC
-	14	TRBV27	-	TRBJ1-5	CASSRRGEGQPQHF	TGTGCCAGCAGTAGGCGAGGTGAGGGTCAGCCCCAGCATTTT
-	14	TRBV27	TRBD2	TRBJ2-7	CASSQAGGLYEQYF	TGTGCCAGCAGCCAAGCGGGAGGCCTCTACGAGCAGTACTTC
-	13	TRBV7-8	-	TRBJ2-1	CASSWTDYNEQFF	TGTGCCAGCAGCTGGACGGATTACAATGAGCAGTTCTTC
-	14	TRBV13	-	TRBJ2-3	CASSLLSDTDTQYF	TGTGCCAGCAGCTTACTCTCAGACACAGATACGCAGTATTTT
-	19	TRBV5-4	-	TRBJ2-3	CASSSYWTNSFSSTDTQYF	TGTGCCAGCAGCTCGTATTGGACGAACAGCTTCTCTAGCACAGATACGCAGTATTTT
-	14	TRBV19	-	TRBJ1-5	CASSWGSGNQPQHF	TGTGCCAGTAGTTGGGGCAGCGGCAATCAGCCCCAGCATTTT
-	15	TRBV4-2	TRBD1	TRBJ2-7	CASSPRTGASYEQYF	TGTGCCAGCAGCCCCAGGACAGGGGCATCGTACGAGCAGTACTTC
-	15	TRBV6-4	TRBD1	TRBJ2-1	CASSDQDRPHNEQFF	TGTGCCAGCAGTGATCAGGACAGGCCCCACAATGAGCAGTTCTTC
-	16	TRBV21-1	-	TRBJ2-3	CASSKEAGVTTDTQYF	TGTGCCAGCAGCAAAGAGGCGGGGGTTACCACAGATACGCAGTATTTT
-	13	TRBV18	-	TRBJ2-7	CASSLRHSYEQYF	TGTGCCAGCTCACTTAGACACAGCTACGAGCAGTACTTC
few	14	TRBV27	TRBD1	TRBJ1-2	CASSSGTGGSGYTF	TGTGCCAGCAGTTCCGGGACAGGGGGCTCTGGCTACACCTTC
once	14	TRBV19	-	TRBJ1-1	CASSIGQRNTEAFF	TGTGCCAGTAGTATCGGGCAGAGAAACACTGAAGCTTTCTTT
-	13	TRBV27	-	TRBJ1-2	CASRLGGHYGYTF	TGTGCCAGCAGACTGGGGGGCCACTATGGCTACACCTTC
-	11	TRBV19	-	TRBJ1-1	CASITYTEAFF	TGTGCCAGTATTACATACACTGAAGCTTTCTTT
-	13	TRBV5-4	-	TRBJ2-3	CASKGGSTDTQYF	TGTGCCAGCAAGGGCGGTAGCACAGATACGCAGTATTTT
-	12	TRBV11-2	-	TRBJ1-2	CASSWGAQGYTF	TGTGCCAGCAGCTGGGGGGCGCAAGGCTACACCTTC
-	13	TRBV5-6	-	TRBJ2-1	CASSLRRAHEQFF	TGTGCCAGCAGCCTCCGACGGGCACACGAGCAGTTCTTC
-	13	TRBV7-8	-	TRBJ2-2	CASSLGSTGELFF	TGTGCCAGCAGCTTAGGGAGCACCGGGGAGCTGTTTTTT
-	15	TRBV4-3	-	TRBJ2-7	CASSLARGTSYEQYF	TGCGCCAGCAGCCTTGCCAGGGGAACATCCTACGAGCAGTACTTC
-	13	TRBV27	-	TRBJ1-1	CASSLLGFTEAFF	TGTGCCAGCAGTTTATTGGGATTCACTGAAGCTTTCTTT
-	12	TRBV30	-	TRBJ2-5	CAWSGTQETQYF	TGTGCCTGGAGCGGCACCCAAGAGACCCAGTACTTC
-	15	TRBV7-6	-	TRBJ2-7	CASSLRGDRPYEQYF	TGTGCCAGCAGCCTTCGGGGAGACAGGCCCTACGAGCAGTACTTC
-	14	TRBV6-4	-	TRBJ1-5	CASRSNVSNQPQHF	TGTGCCAGCCGTTCGAACGTGAGCAATCAGCCCCAGCATTTT
-	14	TRBV2	-	TRBJ1-1	CASRMDGPNTEAFF	TGTGCCAGCAGAATGGACGGACCGAACACTGAAGCTTTCTTT
-	12	TRBV9	-	TRBJ1-6	CASSVGMSPLHF	TGTGCCAGCAGCGTAGGAATGTCACCCCTCCACTTT
-	13	TRBV4-2	-	TRBJ2-7	CASSPGPNYEQYF	TGTGCCAGCAGCCCCGGACCTAACTACGAGCAGTACTTC
-	10	TRBV20-1	-	TRBJ1-5	CSETHQPQHF	TGCAGTGAGACTCATCAGCCCCAGCATTTT
-	15	TRBV10-1	-	TRBJ2-1	CASSLVGSDYNEQFF	TGCGCCAGCAGTTTGGTCGGGAGTGACTACAATGAGCAGTTCTTC
few	14	TRBV5-1	TRBD1	TRBJ1-1	CASSYHDRDTEAFF	TGCGCCAGCAGCTACCACGACAGGGACACTGAAGCTTTCTTT
-	13	TRBV2	TRBD2	TRBJ2-1	CASIESGSNEQFF	TGTGCCAGCATTGAGAGCGGGAGCAATGAGCAGTTCTTC
-	17	TRBV5-6	-	TRBJ2-3	CASSLAGHSRTSDTQYF	TGTGCCAGCAGCTTGGCGGGACACAGCCGAACCTCAGATACGCAGTATTTT
-	14	TRBV13	-	TRBJ2-7	CASSSASVLYEQYF	TGTGCCAGCAGCTCCGCTAGCGTCCTCTACGAGCAGTACTTC
-	13	TRBV6-6	TRBD1	TRBJ2-7	CASSYDRGYEQYF	TGTGCCAGCAGTTACGACAGGGGCTACGAGCAGTACTTC
-	17	TRBV4-1	-	TRBJ1-4	CASSQEEVDRTLEKLFF	TGCGCCAGCAGCCAAGAGGAGGTAGACAGAACACTTGAAAAACTGTTTTTT
-	15	TRBV5-1	TRBD1	TRBJ1-2	CASSQGQGFAGGYTF	TGCGCCAGCAGCCAAGGACAGGGTTTTGCGGGTGGCTACACCTTC
-	17	TRBV25-1	TRBD1	TRBJ1-4	CASSEYASGGGNEKLFF	TGTGCCAGCAGTGAATACGCATCAGGGGGAGGAAATGAAAAACTGTTTTTT
once	13	TRBV10-3	-	TRBJ2-7	CAISEGGVYEQYF	TGTGCCATCAGTGAAGGTGGGGTCTACGAGCAGTACTTC
-	20	TRBV21-1	-	TRBJ1-3	CASSKSATPTWLTSGNTIYF	TGTGCCAGCAGCAAATCGGCGACACCCACCTGGTTAACGTCTGGAAACACCATATATTTT
-	15	TRBV5-8	-	TRBJ2-1	CASSLTHFPRDEQFF	TGTGCCAGCAGCTTGACCCATTTCCCCCGCGATGAGCAGTTCTTC
-	13	TRBV18	-	TRBJ2-7	CASSSSSSYEQYF	TGTGCCAGCTCATCCTCGAGTAGCTACGAGCAGTACTTC
-	15	TRBV6-1	-	TRBJ2-5	CASSEAWERRETQYF	TGTGCCAGCAGTGAAGCATGGGAGCGGCGGGAGACCCAGTACTTC
-	13	TRBV12-5	-	TRBJ2-7	CASGLGGSYEQYF	TGTGCTAGTGGTTTGGGCGGCTCCTACGAGCAGTACTTC
-	16	TRBV9	-	TRBJ1-1	CASSHSPGAGGTEAFF	TGTGCCAGCAGCCATTCCCCGGGCGCCGGGGGGACTGAAGCTTTCTTT
-	12	TRBV27	-	TRBJ1-2	CASSDSAYGYTF	TGTGCCAGCAGCGACAGTGCCTATGGCTACACCTTC
-	17	TRBV7-2	TRBD2	TRBJ2-7	CASSDTLTSGVSYEQYF	TGTGCCAGCAGCGATACCCTAACTAGCGGGGTATCCTACGAGCAGTACTTC
-	16	TRBV13	TRBD2	TRBJ2-5	CASSAGLAGAGETQYF	TGTGCCAGCAGCGCGGGACTAGCGGGAGCGGGAGAGACCCAGTACTTC
-	14	TRBV13	-	TRBJ2-5	CASSHRLDQETQYF	TGTGCCAGCAGCCACCGACTAGACCAAGAGACCCAGTACTTC
-	20	TRBV7-8	-	TRBJ1-1	CASSLAPHPYTGPEGGEAFF	TGTGCCAGCAGCTTAGCGCCTCACCCTTATACTGGGCCGGAGGGGGGTGAAGCTTTCTTT
-	15	TRBV7-8	TRBD1	TRBJ1-2	CASSPRRGQNYGYTF	TGTGCCAGCAGCCCCAGGAGGGGGCAGAACTATGGCTACACCTTC